One sample yielded the 21 T cell receptor beta chains listed below, sequenced in a study of vaccination and CD4 T cells after COVID-19. Specified treatment: approximately nine-day PBMC culture with coronavirus spike peptide pools or control peptides (ViraFEST assay). These CD4+ T cells came from an unexposed donor, sampled before the COVID-19 pandemic (2011-2018). Their antigens are not known. Oncomine TCR Beta short-read sequencing was applied to DNA from cultured CD4+ T cells. Via MiXCR, TCRdb re-called the PCR reads, giving one row per CDR3 protein. Of about 8,600 distinct CDR3 sequences listed, under 55% are singletons. The sample taken for sequencing was CD4+ T cells from blood, cultured in vitro. These receptors were taken from a human donor in good health.

Only a few counts were recorded for this clonotype. The chain links TRBV30 to TRBJ1-2, with D perhaps matching TRBD1 (5 bases). Between the trimmed V and J ends, which lost 3 bases and 4 bases, there was a span of 15 bases. The length of the CDR3 is 14 residues. Germline assignment: CDR1 GTSNPN and CDR2 SVGIG (reference sequence). CDR3 sequence: CAWSRGGDVYGYTF. The CDR3 bases are TGTGCCTGGAGCCGAGGAGGGGACGTCTATGGCTACACCTTC. Filled out from reference TRBV30 and TRBJ1-2, the complete variable domain reads SQTIHQWPATLVQPVGSPLSLECTVEGTSNPNLYWYRQAAGRGLQLLFYSVGIGQISSEVPQNLSASRPQDRQFILSSKKLLLSDSGFYLCAWSRGGDVYGYTFGSGTRLTVV.

This clonotype turned up a few times. This sequence joins TRBV27 and TRBJ2-6, with D perhaps matching TRBD1 (5 bases). Trimming took 5 bases from V and 0 from J, leaving 17 bases between them. The CDR3 length is 18 residues. Per germline, CDR1 MNHEY and CDR2 SMNVEV (reference sequence). DNA of the CDR3: TGTGCCAGCAGTCTATGGACATCCGGAAGCTCTGGGGCCAACGTCCTGACTTTC. Its protein is CASSLWTSGSSGANVLTF.

This chain links TRBV5-4 with TRBJ2-2; 12 bases align to TRBD1. J lost 4 bases, V lost 4 bases, and 5 bases had no gene match. Germline V gene data show CDR1 as SGHNT and CDR2 as YYREEE (reference sequence). CDR3 length: 16 residues. The CDR3 nucleotides are TGTGCCAGCAGCCATGGGACAGGGGGCAGCACCGGGGAGCTGTTTTTT. Its translation is CASSHGTGGSTGELFF.

The chain couples TRBV2 to TRBJ2-5; D is unclear. The V end lost 3 bases, the J end lost 0 bases, and 11 bases lay between the germline ends. The CDR3 extends over 15 amino acids. The germline V gene has CDR1 SNHLY and CDR2 FYNNEI. The CDR3 loop is CASSEDYYNQETQYF. CDR3 coding DNA: TGTGCCAGCAGTGAGGATTACTATAACCAAGAGACCCAGTACTTC.

This clonotype has more than one count but fewer than ten. CDR3: CATSDNQGDFYTQYF. CDR3 DNA sequence: TGTGCCACCAGTGACAATCAGGGGGATTTTTATACGCAGTATTTT. The J gene is TRBJ2-3, the V gene TRBV24-1; 7 bases agree with TRBD1. Per the germline V gene, CDR1 is KGHDR and CDR2 is SFDVKD. This CDR3 region has 15 residues. V gave up 4 bases and J gave up 7 bases; unmatched junction bases: 10.

The chain links TRBV19 to TRBJ2-5, with TRBD1 as a possible D gene (6 bases). Germline V gives CDR1 LNHDA, CDR2 SQIVND (reference sequence). Trimming removed 5 bases at V and 2 bases at J, with 18 bases between. CDR3 length: 16 amino acids. The CDR3 reads CASSSQQTGTQETQYF. CDR3 DNA: TGTGCCAGTAGTTCCCAGCAAACAGGGACACAAGAGACCCAGTACTTC.

Only a few counts were recorded for this clonotype. The chain joins TRBV6-1 to TRBJ2-1; tentatively, D is TRBD2 (6 bases). This CDR3 is built from 13 residues. CDR1 is MNHNS, CDR2 SASEGT, per germline. Trimming took off 6 bases at V and 7 bases at J, with 13 bases between the two ends. The CDR3 loop reads CASRSGHGNEQFF. The CDR3, as DNA: TGTGCCAGCAGGAGCGGGCATGGGAATGAGCAGTTCTTC.

This chain links TRBV6-2 or TRBV6-3 with TRBJ2-5, with 9 positions matching TRBD1. The germline gives CDR1 MNHEY, CDR2 SVGEGT. CDR3 size: 20 residues. After removal of 0 bases from V and 2 bases from J, the junction contained 16 bases not matched to a gene. The CDR3 here is CASSYSILTGGQILQETQYF. The CDR3 DNA follows: TGTGCCAGCAGTTACTCTATTTTGACAGGGGGACAAATACTACAAGAGACCCAGTACTTC.

This chain links TRBV27 with TRBJ1-2; tentatively, D is TRBD1 (5 bases). CDR3 size: 15 residues. Germline CDR1 MNHEY, CDR2 SMNVEV (reference sequence). V gave up 4 bases and J gave up 5 bases, with 17 bases separating them. This CDR3 reads CASSSTGTYEYGYTF. As DNA, the CDR3 is TGTGCCAGCAGTTCGACCGGGACTTATGAGTATGGCTACACCTTC.

The chain carries TRBV4-3 and TRBJ1-5; 8 bases align to TRBD1. This CDR3 region has 16 residues. Germline CDR1 LGHNA, CDR2 YSLEER. V was pared by 0 bases and J by 2 bases, with 3 bases of the junction left unmatched. The CDR3 nucleotides are TGCGCCAGCAGCCAAGATTCGGGACAGGGCAATCAGCCCCAGCATTTT. Protein: CASSQDSGQGNQPQHF.

The chain combines TRBV24-1 with TRBJ2-1; D unclear. CDR1 is KGHDR and CDR2 is SFDVKD in the germline V gene. The ends were cut back, 7 bases at V and 10 bases at J, with 19 bases in the middle. This CDR3 contains 14 residues. The CDR3 reads CATSPHGSLEEQFF. Written as DNA, the CDR3 is TGTGCCACCAGCCCCCACGGTTCTCTGGAGGAGCAGTTCTTC.

The sample holds a few counts of this clonotype. The V gene is TRBV20-1, the J gene TRBJ2-2; D gene ambiguous. Trimming took off 3 bases at V and 2 bases at J, with 10 bases between the two ends. The CDR3 consists of 14 residues. The V gene's germline CDR1 is DFQATT and CDR2 SNEGSKA (reference sequence). CDR3 nucleotides: TGCAGTGCTAGTGGGGTTCAAAACACCGGGGAGCTGTTTTTT. This translates into CSASGVQNTGELFF.

This clonotype was observed a handful of times. V and J are TRBV6-5 and TRBJ1-3, with D hard to call. Germline V lookup: CDR1 MNHEY, CDR2 SVGAGI. The CDR3 is made up of 14 amino acids. V lost 4 bases and J lost 4, with 11 bases in between. In nucleotides, the CDR3 is TGTGCCAGCAGTTCCGATCAGCGGGGAAACACCATATATTTT. It translates to CASSSDQRGNTIYF.

CDR3 in amino acids: CASSGDWLYEQYF. The CDR3, as DNA: TGTGCCAGCAGTGGGGACTGGCTTTACGAGCAGTACTTC. V usage is TRBV25-1 and J usage is TRBJ2-7; D perhaps matches TRBD2 (6 bases). This CDR3 is built from 13 residues. Trimming left V 4 bases short and J 4 bases short, with 11 bases between. Germline V CDR1 and CDR2: MGHDK, SYGVNS.

The chain uses TRBV28 and TRBJ2-7, with no clear D. Germline-derived CDR1 and CDR2 are MDHEN and SYDVKM. V dropped 2 bases and J dropped 3 bases, with 5 bases sitting between them. The CDR3 covers 12 residues. This CDR3 is CASSLTGYEQYF. CDR3 bases: TGTGCCAGCAGTTTAACGGGCTACGAGCAGTACTTC.

The chain couples TRBV6-5 to TRBJ1-2, with D maybe TRBD1 (5 bases). The CDR3 sequence is 13 residues long. Germline V CDR1 and CDR2: MNHEY, SVGAGI. The germline V and J ends were trimmed by 4 bases and 3 bases, with 9 bases remaining between them. The CDR3 DNA reads TGTGCCAGCAGTTCAGGGTCGGACTATGGCTACACCTTC. Protein sequence: CASSSGSDYGYTF.

The sample holds a few counts of this clonotype. The V and J genes are TRBV15 and TRBJ2-7; no reliable D call. V dropped 7 bases and J dropped 1 base, with 14 bases sitting between them. The CDR3 length is 14 residues. Germline lookup yields CDR1 LNHNV and CDR2 YYDKDF (reference sequence). The CDR3 region has the DNA TGTGCCACCACTACGGACCGCGGATCCTACGAGCAGTACTTC. Its protein is CATTTDRGSYEQYF.

The chain couples TRBV4-1 to TRBJ1-2, with no clear D. The CDR3 contains 14 residues. V was trimmed by 1 base and J by 6 bases, leaving 12 bases between them. Germline V gene lookup returns CDR1 MGHRA and CDR2 YSYEKL. The CDR3: CASSQASSYDGYTF. The CDR3 DNA sequence: TGCGCCAGCAGCCAAGCATCCAGCTACGATGGCTACACCTTC.

This rearrangement joins TRBV20-1 to TRBJ2-5; no clear D. V lost 5 bases to trimming and J lost 9 bases, with 16 bases between them. The V gene's germline CDR1 is DFQATT and CDR2 SNEGSKA (reference sequence). The CDR3 has 12 residues. The DNA of the CDR3 is TGCAGTGCTCTTGACACCCTGGATCCCCAGTACTTC. This translates into CSALDTLDPQYF.

The V gene is TRBV10-2, the J gene TRBJ2-7; D is tentatively TRBD1 or TRBD2 (5 bases each). The CDR3 is 13 residues long. The ends were cut back, 8 bases at V and 3 bases at J, with 14 bases in the middle. The germline V gene has CDR1 WSHSY and CDR2 SAAADI. The DNA for the CDR3 is TGCGCCAGCGGGGGTCCCCCCCGCTACGAGCAGTACTTC. It specifies CASGGPPRYEQYF.

This clonotype has a handful of counts. V usage is TRBV20-1 and J usage is TRBJ1-5; D is ambiguous. The CDR3 sequence is 14 residues long. Germline V gives CDR1 DFQATT, CDR2 SNEGSKA (reference sequence). V was clipped by 6 bases and J by 3 bases, with 15 bases between them. The CDR3, as DNA: TGCAGTGCCACAGAAGGGTATTACAATCAGCCCCAGCATTTT. Translating it yields CSATEGYYNQPQHF.